These 18 T cell receptor beta chains were all obtained from the same sample, sequenced in a study of CD8 T cells in ankylosing spondylitis. TCRdb re-called the 5' RACE reads through MiXCR, storing one row per CDR3 protein. In the table there are 250,000 to 300,000 distinct CDR3 sequences, 15% to 20% of which are singletons. The sequenced sample was blood, either unsorted or a sorted T cell fraction (not recorded which). The receptors derive from a male donor with ankylosing spondylitis or in good health (not recorded which).

This clonotype appeared a few times. This chain uses TRBV5-1 with TRBJ2-3, with D possibly TRBD2 on 6 matching bases. The CDR3 has 12 residues. V gave up 4 bases and J gave up 8 bases, with 11 bases separating them. The germline gives CDR1 SGHRS, CDR2 YFSETQ. The CDR3 loop is CASSPDYSTQYF. The DNA of the CDR3 is TGCGCCAGCAGCCCGGACTATAGTACGCAGTATTTT.

The J gene is TRBJ2-3, the V gene TRBV5-1; the D gene is possibly TRBD1 (5 bases). The V gene's germline CDR1 is SGHRS and CDR2 YFSETQ. CDR3 length: 14 amino acids. V lost 0 bases, J lost 2 bases, and 7 bases lay in between. CDR3 DNA: TGCGCCAGCAGCTTGGGACAGCACACAGATACGCAGTATTTT. Protein sequence: CASSLGQHTDTQYF.

There are a few counts of this clonotype. The CDR3 protein is CASSSLSGNTEAFF. The CDR3 bases are TGCGCCAGCAGCTCCCTATCGGGGAACACTGAAGCTTTCTTT. The chain combines TRBV5-1 with TRBJ1-1; D call uncertain. V lost 3 bases and J 1 base, leaving 10 bases between the germline ends. The CDR3 loop spans 14 amino acids. Germline V gene sequence: CDR1 SGHRS, CDR2 YFSETQ.

This clonotype appeared a few times. V usage is TRBV7-6 and J usage is TRBJ2-1, with 8 nucleotides matching TRBD2. CDR1 and CDR2 (germline): SGHVS, FNYEAQ. The CDR3 contains 18 residues. V shed 2 bases and J 0 bases; nucleotides not matched to a gene: 9. The CDR3 coding sequence is TGTGCCAGCAGCTTAAGGGCTAGCGGGCCTCGCTCCTACAATGAGCAGTTCTTC. Residues: CASSLRASGPRSYNEQFF.

V usage is TRBV9 and J usage is TRBJ2-1; D is possibly TRBD1 (7 bases). The CDR3 is 15 amino acids. Between the trimmed V and J ends, which lost 4 bases and 5 bases, there was a span of 16 bases. From germline, CDR1 is SGDLS and CDR2 YYNGEE. The DNA for the CDR3 is TGTGCCAGCAGCCCGCGGGACAGTTTGAACAATGAGCAGTTCTTC. Translating it yields CASSPRDSLNNEQFF.

The chain links TRBV9 to TRBJ2-1; 11 bases are a match to TRBD2. V trimming: 3 bases; J trimming: 5 bases; junction bases outside the gene matches: 4. CDR1 SGDLS and CDR2 YYNGEE come from the germline V gene. The CDR3 spans 15 residues. The CDR3 reads CASSERLAGNNEQFF. The CDR3 DNA follows: TGTGCCAGCAGCGAGAGACTAGCGGGAAACAATGAGCAGTTCTTC.

The table lists this clonotype with many counts. The V gene is TRBV9, the J gene TRBJ2-3; TRBD2 agrees at 7 bases. This CDR3 contains 13 residues. CDR1 and CDR2 from the germline V gene are SGDLS and YYNGEE. V lost 3 bases and J lost 3; bases outside the gene matches: 1. The CDR3 nucleotides read TGTGCCAGCAGCGAGGGAGGGACAGATACGCAGTATTTT. Encoded protein: CASSEGGTDTQYF. The full variable domain, in which reference TRBV9 and TRBJ2-3 provide the parts outside the CDR3, is DSGVTQTPKHLITATGQRVTLRCSPRSGDLSVYWYQQSLDQGLQFLIQYYNGEERAKGNILERFSAQQFPDLHSELNLSSLELGDSALYFCASSEGGTDTQYFGPGTRLTVL.

The rearrangement uses TRBV10-3 and TRBJ1-5, with 11 bases matching TRBD1. CDR3 size: 13 residues. Germline CDR1 reads ENHRY; CDR2 reads SYGVKD. The J segment lost 4 bases and the V segment lost 8 bases, leaving 1 base of the junction unmatched. The CDR3 sequence is CAIGTGGNQPQHF. The DNA for the CDR3 is TGTGCCATCGGGACAGGGGGTAATCAGCCCCAGCATTTT.

The chain recombines TRBV5-1 with TRBJ2-2, with TRBD1 matching 7 bases. The germline V gene encodes CDR1 SGHRS and CDR2 YFSETQ. With 5 bases clipped from V and 0 bases from J, the junction kept 13 bases outside the gene matches. This CDR3 has 18 amino acids. CDR3 nucleotides: TGCGCCAGCAGTTTCTTTGGAGGACAGGTGGCGAACACCGGGGAGCTGTTTTTT. This translates into CASSFFGGQVANTGELFF.

This clonotype was seen a single time. This chain joins TRBV3-1 and TRBJ2-2; D is possibly TRBD1 (5 bases). Germline V lookup: CDR1 LGHDT, CDR2 YNNKEL (reference sequence). This CDR3 has 14 residues. The V end lost 1 base, the J end lost 4 bases, and 7 bases lay between the germline ends. Written as DNA, the CDR3 is TGTGCCAGCAGCCAAGCCAGGGCCACCGGGGAGCTGTTTTTT. Protein product: CASSQARATGELFF.

The rearrangement links TRBV5-6 to TRBJ2-3; D may be TRBD1 (5 bases). The CDR3 length is 15 residues. The germline gives CDR1 SGHDT, CDR2 YYEEEE. Between the trimmed V and J ends, which lost 4 bases and 2 bases, there was a span of 14 bases. The CDR3 sequence is CASSLGLQNTDTQYF. The CDR3 DNA is TGTGCCAGCAGCCTGGGGCTTCAGAACACAGATACGCAGTATTTT.

This clonotype has at least ten counts. The chain's CDR3 is CASTKSGRGNEQFF. As DNA, the CDR3 is TGTGCCAGCACAAAGAGCGGGAGGGGAAATGAGCAGTTCTTC. The chain uses TRBV12-3 or TRBV12-4 and TRBJ2-1, with TRBD2 matching 10 bases. Unmatched junction bases numbered 7, after V lost 7 bases and J lost 7 bases. The CDR3 length is 14 residues.

CDR3 loop: CASTYGTGREQFF. The CDR3 bases are TGTGCCAGCACCTACGGGACAGGTCGTGAGCAGTTCTTC. V and J are TRBV12-3 or TRBV12-4 and TRBJ2-1, with 8 positions matching TRBD1. V dropped 7 bases and J dropped 9; count of bases not matched to a gene: 8. The CDR3 contains 13 residues.

This clonotype was counted a few times. The chain employs TRBV7-3 and TRBJ2-2, with 7 bases identical to TRBD1. The V gene's germline CDR1 is SGHTA and CDR2 FQGTGA. CDR3 length: 16 amino acids. V shed 2 bases, J shed 5 bases, and the junction held 8 bases outside the gene matches. This CDR3 is CASSLGQGVMTGELFF. CDR3 nucleotide sequence: TGTGCCAGCAGCTTAGGGCAGGGGGTTATGACCGGGGAGCTGTTTTTT.

This clonotype was recorded a few times. The chain is built from TRBV20-1 and TRBJ2-3, with D perhaps assigned TRBD1 or TRBD2 (6 bases each). V lost 3 bases to trimming and J lost 2 bases, with 15 bases between them. In germline, CDR1 is DFQATT, CDR2 SNEGSKA (reference sequence). CDR3 length: 15 amino acids. CDR3 residues: CSASPTGRYTDTQYF. The CDR3 nucleotides read TGCAGTGCTAGCCCCACAGGGAGGTACACAGATACGCAGTATTTT.

The rearrangement links TRBV20-1 to TRBJ1-5, with 8 bases matching TRBD1. The CDR3 has 14 amino acids. Losses at the gene ends were 5 bases for V and 3 bases for J; bases not matched to a gene: 6. Germline V lookup: CDR1 DFQATT, CDR2 SNEGSKA (reference sequence). The CDR3 DNA is TGCAGTGCTTCAGGACAGGGCAACAATCAGCCCCAGCATTTT. Translation gives CSASGQGNNQPQHF.

V gene TRBV7-9 combines with J gene TRBJ1-4, with a weak D call TRBD1 (5 bases). CDR3 size: 16 residues. The V end lost 4 bases, the J end lost 0 bases, and 12 bases lay between the germline ends. Germline V lookup: CDR1 SEHNR, CDR2 FQNEAQ (reference sequence). This CDR3 is CASSSPLGATNEKLFF. CDR3 nucleotides: TGTGCCAGCAGCTCTCCCCTAGGGGCAACTAATGAAAAACTGTTTTTT.

A few counts support this clonotype. The chain links TRBV5-1 to TRBJ2-1; TRBD2 aligns across 12 bases. The CDR3 loop spans 17 amino acids. Germline lookup yields CDR1 SGHRS and CDR2 YFSETQ. V was pared by 2 bases and J by 7 bases, with 10 bases of the junction left unmatched. CDR3 protein: CASSFTWTSGTKNEQFF. CDR3 DNA: TGCGCCAGCAGCTTCACCTGGACTAGCGGGACTAAAAATGAGCAGTTCTTC.